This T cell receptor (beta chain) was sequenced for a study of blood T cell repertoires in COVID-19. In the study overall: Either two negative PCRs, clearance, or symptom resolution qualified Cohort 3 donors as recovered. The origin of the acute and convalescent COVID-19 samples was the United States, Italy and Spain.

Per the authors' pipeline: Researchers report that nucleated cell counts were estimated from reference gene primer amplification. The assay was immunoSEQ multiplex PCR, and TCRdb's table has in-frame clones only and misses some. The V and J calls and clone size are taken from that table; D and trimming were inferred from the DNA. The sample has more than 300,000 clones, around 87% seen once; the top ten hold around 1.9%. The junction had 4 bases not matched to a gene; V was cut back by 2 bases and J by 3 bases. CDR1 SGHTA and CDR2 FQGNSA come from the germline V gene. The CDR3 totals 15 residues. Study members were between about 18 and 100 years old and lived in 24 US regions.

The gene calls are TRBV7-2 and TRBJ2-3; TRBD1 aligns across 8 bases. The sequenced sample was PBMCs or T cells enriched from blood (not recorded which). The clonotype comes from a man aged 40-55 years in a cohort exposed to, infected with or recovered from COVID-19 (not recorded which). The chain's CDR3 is CASSLQGARTDTQYF. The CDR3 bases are TGTGCCAGCAGCTTACAGGGGGCGCGAACAGATACGCAGTATTTT.